Given below is one T cell receptor beta chain in context. This clonotype showed up just a few times. No antigen is known for it. Per-nucleotide qualities are absent, and no much larger clonotype sits a single base away. This specimen belongs to a study of post-analysis software for immune sequencing data (dated by TCRdb to 2015 to 2017). About the full investigation: The recorded disease courses included relapsing-remitting, secondary progressive and progressive-relapsing multiple sclerosis, and some patients had no subtype annotation. The multiple sclerosis patient repertoires were compared with 11 previously published healthy control repertoires from donors aged 6 to 25 years. A subset of samples was prepared in parallel using single-end sample barcoding, then pooled and co-amplified after Illumina adapter ligation. Overall study results and their limits: A handful of TRBV segments, including TRBV5-6, TRBV5-1 and TRBV20-1, were significantly more frequent in patients than controls. Strong co-clustering of samples prepared in the same batch was shown by direct clustering with F measure, prompting a batch-effect correction. The control group was slightly older than the multiple sclerosis patient group. Normalized Chao1 diversity was significantly lower in multiple sclerosis patients than controls, suggesting substantial peripheral T-cell clonal expansion.

According to the germline V gene (reference sequence), CDR1 reads SEHNR and CDR2 reads FQNEAQ. From the cysteine up to the phenylalanine, the CDR3 has a length of 14 residues. Solely the CDR3 DNA is kept, with 42 bases framed from the first base. TCR beta repertoires were profiled from peripheral blood of 13 young patients with multiple sclerosis to demonstrate the VDJtools post-analysis software. The patients with multiple sclerosis were children and adolescents between roughly 6 and 15 years of age. The library was produced with PCR. The data were produced on an Illumina HiSeq 2500. To reduce PCR and sequencing biases, unique molecular identifiers were built into the TCR beta cDNA libraries. Approximately 500,000 cDNA molecules were obtained per 1 to 10 million input T cells, so each molecule approximated one T cell. The patient libraries were prepared and sequenced using the same protocol as the earlier healthy control dataset. Within a given batch, samples were prepared together, multiplexed and sequenced on the same HiSeq lane. The authors' pipeline ran thus. Raw barcoded reads were processed with MIGEC, discarding single-read molecular identifier groups before consensus assembly and CDR3 extraction. VDJtools was used for post-analysis of the clonotype tables, with diversity normalized by down-sampling every dataset to the smallest sample size. To correct batch-related cross-sample contamination, repertoire overlap clustering matched CDR3 amino acid sequences but not nucleotide sequences. Using fastp trimming at Q25 and MiXCR clonotype assembly, TCRdb reanalyzed the public sequencing data and kept in-frame beta chains. Identical CDR3 proteins give one entry, which carries the most common genes and DNA. In this record, the V and J calls reflect TCRdb's handling and not the investigators' own analysis. For this sample there are 650,000 to 850,000 distinct CDR3 sequences; roughly 50% appear just once. The ten largest clones add up to roughly 4.4% of the sample.

The chain joins TRBV7-9 to TRBJ2-4, with no confident D gene call. TRBJ2-7 explains the end of the DNA better; the J call may be wrong. This clonotype was sampled from a girl aged 10 to 17 with multiple sclerosis. Sequenced material: blood. The DNA reads as follows: TGTGCCAGCAGCTTCCACTCCAGATGGGACGAGCAGTACTTC. This gives the protein CASSFHSRWDEQYF.